This TCR beta chain emerged from a study of prognosis after radiotherapy for stage I lung cancer. In the study overall: Enrolled patients comprised around 13 with newly diagnosed primary stage I lung tumors and 5 or 6 with oligometastatic NSCLC after surgical resection of the primary tumor.

Ten or more counts support this clonotype. Germline V gene data show CDR1 as DFQATT and CDR2 as SNEGSKA (reference sequence). V lost 3 bases and J lost 4, with 8 bases in between. CDR3 size: 12 residues. Amplification of the TCR beta CDR3 (from genomic DNA) was done by two-round multiplex PCR. Round one of PCR was performed, and it used primers specific to each TRBV and TRBJ gene. In TCRdb, the multiplex PCR reads were re-called with MiXCR into one record per CDR3 protein. In the table there are 20,000 to 25,000 distinct CDR3 sequences, around 46% of which are singletons. Imaging by CT and PET/CT found every patient node-negative, and no patient had prior chemotherapy, radiotherapy or other malignancies.

Sequenced here: PBMCs, sampled before or after stereotactic body radiation therapy (not recorded which). This rearrangement joins TRBV20-1 to TRBJ2-3; D is perhaps TRBD1 (5 bases). This clonotype originated in a donor at least 50 years old with non-small cell lung cancer. For the CDR3, the DNA is TGCAGTGCTAGTTCCAGGGCAGATACGCAGTATTTT. It specifies CSASSRADTQYF.